This T cell receptor (beta chain) was observed in a study of cytomegalovirus exposure and HLA in healthy donors. Study-wide context: Among roughly 190 million T cells, an earlier analysis found 117 million unique TCR beta sequences.

This PCR relied on a set of 60 Vbeta primers and 13 Jbeta primers. Profiling relied on immunoSEQ multiplex PCR, and the TCRdb table lists in-frame clones only, not all of them. This sample carries approximately 130,000 clones, 78% of them seen once, and the ten largest clones take around 1.8%. What was sequenced was PBMCs. The clonotype originates from a woman in her forties in good health and CMV-seronegative.

DNA for the CDR3: TGTGCCAGCAGCTCCGGACTAGCGTGGGGCGGCACAGATACGCAGTATTTT. Translation gives CASSSGLAWGGTDTQYF. The chain combines TRBV11-2 with TRBJ2-3; 9 nucleotides agree with TRBD2. CDR1 and CDR2 (germline): SGHAT, FQNNGV. The length of the CDR3 is 17 residues. Trimming took 4 bases from V and 1 from J; bases not matched to a gene: 9.